This T cell receptor (beta chain) came from a study of identical twins. The V gene's germline CDR1 is SNHLY and CDR2 FYNNEI. The CDR3 consists of 15 residues. Only healthy Caucasians were enrolled as donors. A universal primer site was incorporated via template switching, and the cDNA contained unique molecular identifiers. TCRdb redid the calling of the 5' RACE reads with MiXCR, one entry per CDR3 protein. Of nearly 650,000 distinct CDR3 sequences in the sample, roughly 7.1% were seen once. Study-level findings and limits: Clonotypes of the beta chain that were abundant in cord blood carried fewer insertions (memory repertoires showed none). Excess sharing between twins was weaker in beta out-of-frame sequences.

Concerning this clonotype: As yet, its antigen is unknown. One junction end disagrees with the germline gene, perhaps due to a read error.

These same data were also listed under a study on yellow fever vaccine responses in identical twins.

The sequence derives from a woman in her late teens or twenties in good health. This chain uses TRBV2 with TRBJ2-3; 9 nucleotides align to TRBD2. The sample comprised PBMCs. The CDR3 region has the DNA TGTTCCAGCAGTGAGGGACTAGCCTTCGTGGATACGCAGTATTTT. It translates to CSSSEGLAFVDTQYF.